This T cell receptor beta chain emerged from a study of CD8 T cells in ankylosing spondylitis. Study-level results: What seemed typical of ankylosing spondylitis blood was a TCR beta motif built from several highly homologous variants. As for the disease-linked clones, they showed a CD8+ phenotype and occurred at relatively low frequencies in peripheral blood. Some motif variants were previously reported in reactive arthritis synovial fluid and blood.

Many counts were recorded for this clonotype. Its antigen is not identified. As the method for making TCR beta libraries, quantitative 5'-RACE with molecular barcodes was used. TCRdb fed the 5' RACE reads into MiXCR, producing one record per CDR3 protein. The sample records roughly 440,000 distinct CDR3 sequences, approximately 17% being singletons. V was pared by 1 base and J by 5 bases, with 7 bases between. Germline V gene lookup returns CDR1 SGHRS and CDR2 YFSETQ. This CDR3 has 13 amino acids. The V gene is TRBV5-1, the J gene TRBJ2-1; D might be TRBD1 (6 bases). This TCR derives from a male donor with ankylosing spondylitis. The sample comprised blood, either unsorted or a sorted T cell fraction (not recorded which). The CDR3 loop is CASSLRQDNEQFF. CDR3 nucleotide sequence: TGCGCCAGCAGCTTGAGACAGGACAATGAGCAGTTCTTC.